A single sample gave rise to the 5 T cell receptor beta chains below, sequenced in a study of Ad26.COV2.S vaccination and SARS-CoV-2 variants. Clones were sequenced by immunoSEQ multiplex PCR, and TCRdb holds only the in-frame ones, with some missing. Here the sample spans 300,000 to 400,000 clones, approximately 90% being singletons. The sequenced sample was peripheral blood, obtained after recovery from COVID-19. Receptor source: a human donor who had recovered from COVID-19.

This clone was seen once. This chain uses TRBV11-2 with TRBJ1-2; no definite D call. Trimming pared 0 bases from V and 5 bases from J, leaving 19 bases between. The CDR3 loop spans 17 amino acids. CDR1 is SGHAT and CDR2 is FQNNGV in the germline V gene. This chain's CDR3 is CASSLDLAGQAGYGYTF. Here the CDR3 DNA reads TGTGCCAGCAGCTTAGATCTAGCTGGGCAGGCCGGATATGGCTACACCTTC.

The chain uses TRBV6-5 and TRBJ2-3; D perhaps matches TRBD2 (6 bases). V lost 0 bases, J lost 6 bases, and 16 bases lay in between. Looked up from germline, CDR1 is MNHEY and CDR2 is SVGAGI. The CDR3 loop spans 16 amino acids. CDR3 sequence: CASSYSIGGLDDTQYF. The DNA for the CDR3 is TGTGCCAGCAGTTACTCGATTGGGGGGTTGGATGATACGCAGTATTTT.

In its sample, this clone was seen a few times. The chain employs TRBV7-9 and TRBJ1-6, with a possible D match to TRBD1 (6 bases). The CDR3 totals 14 residues. V gave up 5 bases and J gave up 6 bases, with 11 bases separating them. From germline, CDR1 is SEHNR and CDR2 FQNEAQ (reference sequence). CDR3 nucleotide sequence: TGTGCCAGCAGCGGTGGACAGTTTAATTCACCCCTCCACTTT. This gives the protein CASSGGQFNSPLHF.

This clone came up once. The chain employs TRBV6-6 and TRBJ2-2; D gene ambiguous. Germline V gene lookup returns CDR1 MNHNY and CDR2 SVGAGI (reference sequence). Trimming stripped 5 bases from V and 2 bases from J, with 18 bases between. The CDR3 loop spans 17 amino acids. The CDR3 DNA follows: TGTGCCAGCAGTCGCCTCTCCCGAACCCACAACACCGGGGAGCTGTTTTTT. This gives the protein CASSRLSRTHNTGELFF.

V is TRBV4-1 and J is TRBJ1-2; D might be TRBD1 (6 bases). The CDR3 consists of 15 residues. Germline CDR1 is MGHRA and CDR2 is YSYEKL. V lost 1 base to trimming and J lost 7 bases, with 16 bases between them. CDR3 in amino acids: CASSQGPTGVGGYTF. In DNA, the CDR3 is TGCGCCAGCAGCCAAGGTCCGACAGGAGTGGGTGGCTACACCTTC.